The 12 T cell receptor beta chains presented below share a single source sample, sequenced in a study of a mutant IDH1 vaccine in newly diagnosed glioma. The table came from immunoSEQ multiplex PCR; TCRdb's copy has only in-frame clones and leaves some out. Altogether around 50,000 clones are present, about 90% being singletons, with the ten largest covering about 4.6%. Indicated time point: week 5, during vaccination. Vaccination comprised doses that each held 300 ug of mutant IDH1 20-mer peptide, plus topical imiquimod. These receptors' antigens are unknown. Sample: PBMCs, taken from a glioma patient whose treatment included an IDH1 peptide vaccine. The receptors derive from a woman aged 40 to 55 with glioma.

The gene calls are TRBV2 and TRBJ1-2; the D is unclear. V was shortened by 6 bases and J by 0 bases, with 14 bases between the two germline ends. In germline, CDR1 is SNHLY, CDR2 FYNNEI. CDR3 length equals 15 residues. DNA of the CDR3: TGTGCCAGCAGCGGGGTTTTAATGACTAACTATGGCTACACCTTC. Amino acid sequence: CASSGVLMTNYGYTF.

The chain joins TRBV4-1 to TRBJ1-6; D gene unclear. There are 16 residues in the CDR3. Trimming stripped 5 bases from V and 8 bases from J, with 19 bases between. Per germline, CDR1 MGHRA and CDR2 YSYEKL. CDR3 sequence reads: CASSNKFHTPDSPLHF. CDR3 coding DNA: TGCGCCAGCAGCAACAAGTTCCACACCCCAGATTCACCCCTCCACTTT.

This clone was counted a few times. The chain uses TRBV19 and TRBJ1-1; D possibly corresponds to TRBD1 (5 bases). The V gene's germline CDR1 is LNHDA and CDR2 SQIVND (reference sequence). V lost 8 bases and J 1 base, leaving 11 bases between the germline ends. This CDR3 has 13 residues. CDR3 residues: CASAYRQNTEAFF. CDR3 coding DNA: TGTGCCAGTGCTTACAGGCAGAACACTGAAGCTTTCTTT.

The J gene is TRBJ1-1, the V gene TRBV7-8; tentative D call: TRBD1 (5 bases). The germline V and J ends were trimmed by 4 bases and 5 bases, with 17 bases remaining between them. The CDR3 consists of 15 residues. Germline lookup yields CDR1 SGHVS and CDR2 FQNEAQ. In DNA, the CDR3 is TGTGCCAGCAGCTCCCGACATGATGGGGGGACTGAAGCTTTCTTT. Encoded protein: CASSSRHDGGTEAFF.

The rearrangement uses TRBV28 and TRBJ2-7; weak D call: TRBD2 (6 bases). The CDR3 runs 16 residues. V shed 4 bases and J shed 1 base, with 17 bases lying between them. The germline CDR1 and CDR2 sequences are MDHEN and SYDVKM. The CDR3 DNA reads as TGTGCCAGCAGTTGGGGAGGTCGGCAGGGATCCTACGAGCAGTACTTC. Amino acids: CASSWGGRQGSYEQYF.

CDR3: CAPRGKTSGSRAPTQYF. CDR3 bases: TGCGCCCCTAGGGGGAAGACTAGCGGGAGCCGGGCCCCCACGCAGTATTTT. The genes are TRBV4-1 and TRBJ2-3; 12 nucleotides align to TRBD2. CDR3 size: 17 residues. The V gene's germline CDR1 is MGHRA and CDR2 YSYEKL. V was pared by 11 bases and J by 9 bases, with 21 bases of the junction left unmatched.

The chain is built from TRBV9 and TRBJ1-2; D is unclear. V was cut by 4 bases and J by 3 bases, with 10 bases left in between. CDR1 and CDR2 (germline): SGDLS, YYNGEE. This CDR3 comprises 13 residues. The chain's CDR3 is CASSNTGYYGYTF. The CDR3 bases are TGTGCCAGCAGCAATACCGGATACTATGGCTACACCTTC.

The V call is TRBV14, the J call TRBJ2-5; D tentatively reads TRBD1 or TRBD2 (6 bases each). CDR3 length: 16 amino acids. CDR1 is SGHDN and CDR2 is FVKESK in the germline V gene. V was trimmed by 4 bases and J by 1 base, leaving 16 bases between them. The CDR3 region has the DNA TGTGCCAGCAGCCCGGGGGCAGGGATGTTCCAAGAGACCCAGTACTTC. Translated, it gives CASSPGAGMFQETQYF.

This clone was seen more than once but under ten times. Written as DNA, the CDR3 is TGCAGCGCGACAGGGTTGTTGAACACTGAAGCTTTCTTT. Its protein product is CSATGLLNTEAFF. The chain employs TRBV29-1 and TRBJ1-1, with TRBD1 matching 7 bases. CDR1 is SQVTM and CDR2 is ANQGSEA in the germline V gene. This CDR3 is built from 13 residues. V was clipped by 7 bases and J by 0 bases; unmatched bases: 5.

The chain carries TRBV9 and TRBJ1-5; D not certain. From germline, CDR1 is SGDLS and CDR2 YYNGEE. The CDR3 contains 13 residues. The V and J ends lost 0 bases and 11 bases respectively, with 12 bases between them. For the CDR3, the DNA is TGTGCCAGCAGCGTAGAGGCAGACACGTCCCAGCATTTT. It translates to CASSVEADTSQHF.

The chain links TRBV5-4 to TRBJ1-5; D possibly corresponds to TRBD1 (5 bases). V was trimmed by 0 bases and J by 5 bases, leaving 12 bases between them. There are 15 residues in the CDR3. In germline, CDR1 is SGHNT, CDR2 YYREEE (reference sequence). The CDR3 DNA sequence: TGTGCCAGCAGCTTGGGGGGCAGCGGGGATCAGCCCCAGCATTTT. Residues: CASSLGGSGDQPQHF.

The chain links TRBV4-1 to TRBJ2-1; TRBD2 aligns across 10 bases. Per germline, CDR1 MGHRA and CDR2 YSYEKL. The J segment lost 5 bases and the V segment lost 2 bases, leaving 6 bases of the junction unmatched. The CDR3 is made up of 16 amino acids. CDR3 nucleotides: TGCGCCAGCAGCCAAACTAGCGGGATTAAGGACAATGAGCAGTTCTTC. Translating gives CASSQTSGIKDNEQFF.